This is a list of T cell receptor beta chains from one sample in a study of T cells in Graves' hyperthyroidism and ophthalmopathy. TCRdb called the multiplex PCR reads again in MiXCR, with one record for every CDR3 protein. Of about 200,000 distinct CDR3 sequences listed, 17% are singletons. Sequenced material: blood. The source of these receptors is a man aged 50-59 years with Graves' hyperthyroidism. Each CDR3 is given with its conserved first and last residue. Each record gives: CDR3 length, clone size, D gene, J gene, V gene, CDR3 DNA, CDR3 protein. The D gene is left open where the match is weak. Some rows have no size entry. The others give once, few or many, or a class for an expanded clone.

CDR3 length: 16
clone size: many
D gene: TRBD2
J gene: TRBJ2-1
V gene: TRBV7-2
CDR3 DNA: TGTGCCAGCAGCTTAATGACTAGCGGGCACTACAATGAGCAGTTCTTC
CDR3 protein: CASSLMTSGHYNEQFF

CDR3 length: 15
clone size: few
D gene: -
J gene: TRBJ1-5
V gene: TRBV7-2
CDR3 DNA: TGTGCCAGCAGCTTATCAATGACATCCAATCAGCCCCAGCATTTT
CDR3 protein: CASSLSMTSNQPQHF

CDR3 length: 17
clone size: -
D gene: TRBD2
J gene: TRBJ2-1
V gene: TRBV3-1
CDR3 DNA: TGTGCCAGCAGCCGGACTAGCGGGAGGGCCTTTTACAATGAGCAGTTCTTC
CDR3 protein: CASSRTSGRAFYNEQFF

CDR3 length: 14
clone size: many
D gene: -
J gene: TRBJ1-1
V gene: TRBV10-3
CDR3 DNA: TGTGCCATCAGTGCTGTTAATCTCGCTGGTGAAGCTTTCTTT
CDR3 protein: CAISAVNLAGEAFF

CDR3 length: 13
clone size: -
D gene: -
J gene: TRBJ2-1
V gene: TRBV4-3
CDR3 DNA: TGCGCCAGCAGCCAAGGGAACTACAATGAGCAGTTCTTC
CDR3 protein: CASSQGNYNEQFF

CDR3 length: 16
clone size: many
D gene: TRBD2
J gene: TRBJ2-2
V gene: TRBV11-2
CDR3 DNA: TGTGCCAGCAGCCCCTTAGCGGGTTCGAACACCGGGGAGCTGTTTTTT
CDR3 protein: CASSPLAGSNTGELFF

CDR3 length: 15
clone size: many
D gene: TRBD1
J gene: TRBJ2-2
V gene: TRBV18
CDR3 DNA: TGTGCCAGCTCCCCCGGGACAGACATCACCGGGGAGCTGTTTTTT
CDR3 protein: CASSPGTDITGELFF

CDR3 length: 15
clone size: few
D gene: -
J gene: TRBJ1-5
V gene: TRBV28
CDR3 DNA: TGTGCCAGCAGTTTCGTCAACAAAGGCAGTCAGCCCCAGCATTTT
CDR3 protein: CASSFVNKGSQPQHF

CDR3 length: 16
clone size: many
D gene: TRBD2
J gene: TRBJ2-1
V gene: TRBV3-1
CDR3 DNA: TGTGCCAGCACCAGGACTAGCGGGAGTAGTTATGATGAGCAGTTCTTC
CDR3 protein: CASTRTSGSSYDEQFF

CDR3 length: 16
clone size: many
D gene: -
J gene: TRBJ2-2
V gene: TRBV10-1
CDR3 DNA: TGCGCCAGCAGTGAGACGGGCAGGAGGGGAACCGGGGAGCTGTTTTTT
CDR3 protein: CASSETGRRGTGELFF

CDR3 length: 13
clone size: many
D gene: -
J gene: TRBJ1-2
V gene: TRBV27
CDR3 DNA: TGTGCCAGCAGCCCGACAAACTCCTATGGCTACACCTTC
CDR3 protein: CASSPTNSYGYTF

CDR3 length: 14
clone size: -
D gene: -
J gene: TRBJ2-1
V gene: TRBV10-2
CDR3 DNA: TGCGCCAGCAGCCCGGACAGCCAGTACAATGAGCAGTTCTTC
CDR3 protein: CASSPDSQYNEQFF

CDR3 length: 19
clone size: many
D gene: -
J gene: TRBJ2-3
V gene: TRBV7-8
CDR3 DNA: TGTGCCAGCAGCCGGATCTACCAGGGGAGCAGACTAAACACAGATACGCAGTATTTT
CDR3 protein: CASSRIYQGSRLNTDTQYF

CDR3 length: 16
clone size: few
D gene: TRBD2
J gene: TRBJ2-3
V gene: TRBV6-5
CDR3 DNA: TGTGCCAGCAGTTACTCGACTAGCGGTAGCACAGATACGCAGTATTTT
CDR3 protein: CASSYSTSGSTDTQYF

CDR3 length: 15
clone size: -
D gene: TRBD2
J gene: TRBJ2-2
V gene: TRBV5-5
CDR3 DNA: TGTGCCAGCAGCGTCACAGCGGGAGAGGCCGGGGAGCTGTTTTTT
CDR3 protein: CASSVTAGEAGELFF

CDR3 length: 15
clone size: few
D gene: TRBD2
J gene: TRBJ2-1
V gene: TRBV20-1
CDR3 DNA: TGCAGTGCCCTCAATAGCGGGAGGGCCACGAATGAGCAGTTCTTC
CDR3 protein: CSALNSGRATNEQFF

CDR3 length: 14
clone size: few
D gene: -
J gene: TRBJ1-3
V gene: TRBV5-1
CDR3 DNA: TGCGCCAACTGGAAACAGGACTCTGGAAACACCATATATTTT
CDR3 protein: CANWKQDSGNTIYF

CDR3 length: 15
clone size: many
D gene: TRBD1
J gene: TRBJ1-5
V gene: TRBV2
CDR3 DNA: TGTGCCAGCAGTCTTCCGGGGACAGGGAATCAGCCCCAGCATTTT
CDR3 protein: CASSLPGTGNQPQHF

CDR3 length: 12
clone size: -
D gene: -
J gene: TRBJ1-2
V gene: TRBV19
CDR3 DNA: TGTGCCAGTAGGAACCTTTACTATGGCTACACCTTC
CDR3 protein: CASRNLYYGYTF

CDR3 length: 13
clone size: few
D gene: -
J gene: TRBJ1-1
V gene: TRBV7-9
CDR3 DNA: TGTGCCAGCAGGTTCACAGGGAACACTGAAGCTTTCTTT
CDR3 protein: CASRFTGNTEAFF

CDR3 length: 16
clone size: many
D gene: TRBD2
J gene: TRBJ2-7
V gene: TRBV11-3
CDR3 DNA: TGTGCCAGCAGCTTAGATGGGGCGGGAGGCTCCTACGAGCAGTACTTC
CDR3 protein: CASSLDGAGGSYEQYF

CDR3 length: 15
clone size: -
D gene: TRBD2
J gene: TRBJ2-2
V gene: TRBV11-2
CDR3 DNA: TGTGCCAGCAACCGAGGACTAGCGGGCACCGGGGAGCTGTTTTTT
CDR3 protein: CASNRGLAGTGELFF